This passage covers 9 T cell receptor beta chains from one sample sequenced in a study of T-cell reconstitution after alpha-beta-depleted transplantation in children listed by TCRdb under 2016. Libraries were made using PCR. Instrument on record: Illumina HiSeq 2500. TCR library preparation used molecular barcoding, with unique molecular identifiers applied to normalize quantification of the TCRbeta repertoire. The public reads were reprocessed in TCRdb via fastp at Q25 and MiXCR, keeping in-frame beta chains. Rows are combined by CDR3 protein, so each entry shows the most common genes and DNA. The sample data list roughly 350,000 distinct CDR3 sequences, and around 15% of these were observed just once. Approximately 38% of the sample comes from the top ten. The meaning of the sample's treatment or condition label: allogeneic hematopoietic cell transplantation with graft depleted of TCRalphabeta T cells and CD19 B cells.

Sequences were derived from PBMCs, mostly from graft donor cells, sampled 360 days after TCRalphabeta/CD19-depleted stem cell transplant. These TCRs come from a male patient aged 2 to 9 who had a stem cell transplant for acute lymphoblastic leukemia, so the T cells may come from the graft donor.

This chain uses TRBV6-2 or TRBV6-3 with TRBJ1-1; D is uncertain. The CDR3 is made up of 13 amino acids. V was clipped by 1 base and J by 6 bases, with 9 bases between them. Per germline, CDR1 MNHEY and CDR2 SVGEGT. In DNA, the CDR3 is TGTGCCAGCAGTTACTGGGGAATCTCTGAAGCTTTCTTT. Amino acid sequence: CASSYWGISEAFF.

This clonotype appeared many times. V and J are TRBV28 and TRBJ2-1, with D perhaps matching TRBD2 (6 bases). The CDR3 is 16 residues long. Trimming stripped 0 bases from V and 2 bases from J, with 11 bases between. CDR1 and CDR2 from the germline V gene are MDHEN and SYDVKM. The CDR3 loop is CASSLWSSGTYNEQFF. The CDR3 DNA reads TGTGCCAGCAGTTTATGGAGTAGCGGAACCTACAATGAGCAGTTCTTC.

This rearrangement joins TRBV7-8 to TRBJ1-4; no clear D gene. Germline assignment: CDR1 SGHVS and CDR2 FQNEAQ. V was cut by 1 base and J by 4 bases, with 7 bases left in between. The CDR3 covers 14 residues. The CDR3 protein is CASSLDSLNEKLFF. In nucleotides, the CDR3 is TGTGCCAGCAGCTTAGACAGCCTTAATGAAAAACTGTTTTTT.

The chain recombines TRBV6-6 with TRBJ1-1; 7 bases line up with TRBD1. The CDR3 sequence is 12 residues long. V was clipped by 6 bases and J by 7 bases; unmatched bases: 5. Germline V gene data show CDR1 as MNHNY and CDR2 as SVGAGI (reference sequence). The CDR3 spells CASSTGDLEAFF. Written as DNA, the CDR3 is TGTGCCAGCAGCACAGGGGACCTTGAAGCTTTCTTT.

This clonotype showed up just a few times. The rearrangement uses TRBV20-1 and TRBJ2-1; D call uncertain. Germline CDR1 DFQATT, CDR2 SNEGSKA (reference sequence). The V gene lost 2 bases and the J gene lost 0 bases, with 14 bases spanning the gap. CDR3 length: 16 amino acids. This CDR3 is CSARIDLMSSYNEQFF. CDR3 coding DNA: TGCAGTGCTAGAATCGACCTTATGAGCTCCTACAATGAGCAGTTCTTC.

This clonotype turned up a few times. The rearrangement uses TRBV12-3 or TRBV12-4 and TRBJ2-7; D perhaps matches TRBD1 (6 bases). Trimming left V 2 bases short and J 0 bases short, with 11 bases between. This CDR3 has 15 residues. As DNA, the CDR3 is TGTGCCAGCAGTTTACGTCGGACAGTCTCCTACGAGCAGTACTTC. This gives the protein CASSLRRTVSYEQYF.

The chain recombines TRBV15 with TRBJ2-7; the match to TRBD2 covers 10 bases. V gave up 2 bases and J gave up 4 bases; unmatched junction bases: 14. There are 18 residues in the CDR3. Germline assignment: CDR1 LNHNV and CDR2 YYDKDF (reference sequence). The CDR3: CATSRLASWTSGGYEQYF. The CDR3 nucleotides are TGTGCCACCAGCAGACTCGCCTCTTGGACTAGCGGAGGGTACGAGCAGTACTTC.

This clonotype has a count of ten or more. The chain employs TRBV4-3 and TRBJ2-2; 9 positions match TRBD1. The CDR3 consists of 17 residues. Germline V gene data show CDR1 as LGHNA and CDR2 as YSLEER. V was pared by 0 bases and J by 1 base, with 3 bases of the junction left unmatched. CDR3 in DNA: TGCGCCAGCAGCCAAGACTGGACAGGGGAGAACACCGGGGAGCTGTTTTTT. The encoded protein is CASSQDWTGENTGELFF.

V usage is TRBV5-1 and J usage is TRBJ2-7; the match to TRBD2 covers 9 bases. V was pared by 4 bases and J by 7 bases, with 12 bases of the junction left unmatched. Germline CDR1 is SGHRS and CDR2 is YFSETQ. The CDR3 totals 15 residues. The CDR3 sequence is CASSPSGDFQGEQYF. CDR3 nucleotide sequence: TGCGCCAGCAGCCCTAGCGGGGATTTCCAAGGGGAGCAGTACTTC.